The 2 T cell receptor beta chains given below trace back to one sample, sequenced in a study of CD8+CD57+ T cells in acquired aplastic anemia. Genomic DNA, the template, was used for profiling of the TCR beta VDJ and CDR3. TCRdb re-analysed the reads in MiXCR, keeping a single row per CDR3 protein. Here the sample spans about 130,000 distinct CDR3 sequences, 41% being singletons. The sample comprised sorted CD4+, CD8+, or CD8+CD57+ T cells (not recorded which) from PBMCs. These receptors originate from a human donor in good health, serving as a control.

This clonotype was detected only once. This rearrangement joins TRBV10-3 to TRBJ1-2; 8 bases fit TRBD1. This CDR3 spans 11 amino acids. V gave up 10 bases and J gave up 8 bases; unmatched junction bases: 6. From germline, CDR1 is ENHRY and CDR2 SYGVKD. CDR3 sequence reads: CATATGEGYTF. CDR3 bases: TGTGCCACCGCGACAGGGGAGGGCTACACCTTC.

Notes on this clonotype: The junction does not match germline at one end; this may be a read error. J is TRBJ1-1 and V is TRBV20-1; possible D gene TRBD1, 5 bases. Germline values: CDR1 DFQATT, CDR2 SNEGSKA (reference sequence). The CDR3 spans 14 residues. The CDR3: CSASPGQGGTEAFF. The CDR3 DNA is TGCAGTGCTTCGCCGGGGCAGGGTGGGACTGAAGCCTTCTTT.